A single sample is the source of the 20 T cell receptor beta chains below, sequenced in a study of cytomegalovirus exposure and HLA in healthy donors. The PCR contained 60 Vbeta and 13 Jbeta primers. Only in-frame clones appear in the TCRdb table, and some are missing; sequencing was by immunoSEQ multiplex PCR. The sample contains some 110,000 clones, around 75% of which appear only once. The source material was PBMCs. These receptors were collected from a woman aged 25 to 39 in good health and CMV-seronegative.

V gene TRBV19 combines with J gene TRBJ2-2; 10 bases align to TRBD1. Germline CDR1 LNHDA, CDR2 SQIVND (reference sequence). The CDR3 is 15 residues long. Trimming took 7 bases from V and 4 from J; bases not matched to a gene: 6. The CDR3: CASTRDRGSTGELFF. CDR3 nucleotides: TGTGCCAGTACCCGGGACAGGGGAAGCACCGGGGAGCTGTTTTTT.

On this clone: The sample carries other DNA sequences with the same CDR3. J is TRBJ1-2 and V is TRBV29-1; D call uncertain. Germline V gene data show CDR1 as SQVTM and CDR2 as ANQGSEA. The CDR3 has 11 amino acids. The V end was cut by 6 bases, the J end by 2 bases, with 7 bases between. The DNA of the CDR3 is TGCAGCGTGGGAGGGAACTATGGCTACACCTTC. It encodes CSVGGNYGYTF.

The chain couples TRBV7-2 to TRBJ1-2; 11 bases line up with TRBD1. There are 16 residues in the CDR3. The germline gives CDR1 SGHTA, CDR2 FQGNSA. The V segment lost 6 bases and the J segment 6 bases; nucleotides outside the gene matches: 12. The CDR3 is CASSDWLPGQGDGYTF. The CDR3 DNA is TGTGCCAGCAGTGACTGGCTACCGGGACAGGGGGATGGCTACACCTTC.

V is TRBV12-5 and J is TRBJ1-1; D is uncertain. In germline, CDR1 is LGHNT, CDR2 FRNRAP. The CDR3 extends over 13 amino acids. Trimming removed 2 bases at V and 3 bases at J, with 7 bases between. The CDR3 DNA reads TGTGCTAGTGGTTTGTCTCAGTACACTGAAGCTTTCTTT. It is translated as CASGLSQYTEAFF.

The chain is built from TRBV2 and TRBJ2-7, with D possibly TRBD2 on 7 matching bases. Germline CDR1 SNHLY, CDR2 FYNNEI. There are 14 residues in the CDR3. V was clipped by 7 bases and J by 4 bases, with 17 bases between them. This CDR3 reads CASTREGGNYEQYF. The DNA of the CDR3 is TGTGCCAGCACCAGGGAGGGGGGGAATTACGAGCAGTACTTC.

The chain uses TRBV6-6 and TRBJ1-1; D gene unclear. The CDR3 totals 13 residues. Germline V gene lookup returns CDR1 MNHNY and CDR2 SVGAGI (reference sequence). Trimming stripped 4 bases from V and 1 base from J, with 7 bases between. CDR3 in amino acids: CASSFVENTEAFF. Written as DNA, the CDR3 is TGTGCCAGCAGTTTTGTAGAGAACACTGAAGCTTTCTTT.

As regards this clone: An end of the junction differs from the germline gene, which may be a read error. The J gene is TRBJ2-1, the V gene TRBV7-7, with TRBD1 matching over 9 bases. Germline CDR1 is SSHAT and CDR2 is FNYEAQ (reference sequence). The CDR3 contains 13 residues. The CDR3 DNA reads as TGTGCTAGCAGCTCGGGGGGAGGGACAGGGCTTTTCTTC. Its translation: CASSSGGGTGLFF.

This chain uses TRBV6-6 with TRBJ1-3; 8 nucleotides agree with TRBD1. The V segment lost 4 bases and the J segment 4 bases; nucleotides outside the gene matches: 6. Germline V gives CDR1 MNHNY, CDR2 SVGAGI (reference sequence). CDR3 length equals 15 residues. Here the CDR3 DNA reads TGTGCCAGCAGTTTCTTGACAGGGGCGGGAAACACCATATATTTT. It codes for CASSFLTGAGNTIYF.

V gene TRBV27 combines with J gene TRBJ1-6, with TRBD1 identical over 7 bases. V lost 6 bases and J lost 7; bases outside the gene matches: 15. The CDR3 spans 17 residues. From germline, CDR1 is MNHEY and CDR2 SMNVEV (reference sequence). The CDR3 spells CASRSPILRGGNSPLHF. The CDR3 region has the DNA TGTGCCAGCAGATCGCCTATTCTCAGAGGGGGCAATTCACCCCTCCACTTT.

V is TRBV7-8 and J is TRBJ2-1; no clear D. The CDR3 has 11 residues. Germline V gene sequence: CDR1 SGHVS, CDR2 FQNEAQ. V lost 5 bases and J lost 4, with 3 bases in between. In DNA form, the CDR3 reads TGTGCCAGCAGCCCTTACAATGAGCAGTTCTTC. Translation gives CASSPYNEQFF.

The chain carries TRBV7-9 and TRBJ1-1, with D uncertain. This CDR3 has 14 residues. Germline V CDR1 and CDR2: SEHNR, FQNEAQ (reference sequence). The ends were cut back, 2 bases at V and 4 bases at J, with 11 bases in the middle. CDR3 residues: CASSLFSGTTEAFF. The DNA for the CDR3 is TGTGCCAGCAGCTTATTTTCAGGTACCACTGAAGCTTTCTTT.

This chain connects TRBV4-1 to TRBJ1-2, with 8 bases that match TRBD1. Germline V gene sequence: CDR1 MGHRA, CDR2 YSYEKL. The CDR3 sequence is 20 residues long. V gave up 0 bases and J gave up 4 bases; unmatched junction bases: 19. The CDR3 DNA is TGCGCCAGCAGCCAAGAAAGGAACAGGGGGAAAAGTGAATCAAGCTATGGCTACACCTTC. It codes for CASSQERNRGKSESSYGYTF.

This clone was seen more than once but under ten times. The chain joins TRBV4-2 to TRBJ1-2, with D uncertain. With 0 bases removed from V and 2 bases from J, the gap between germline ends came to 16 bases. The length of the CDR3 is 17 residues. Germline V CDR1 and CDR2: LGHNA, YNFKEQ. The CDR3 DNA follows: TGTGCCAGCAGCCAAGATCTTACAGCAGCAAGAAACTATGGCTACACCTTC. Residues: CASSQDLTAARNYGYTF.

The chain employs TRBV19 and TRBJ1-3, with D uncertain. The CDR3 spans 16 residues. Trimming removed 10 bases at V and 0 bases at J, with 19 bases between. Germline CDR1 is LNHDA and CDR2 is SQIVND (reference sequence). The CDR3 DNA follows: TGTGCCACCGAACTTTTGAGCGGACGCTCTGGAAACACCATATATTTT. Residues: CATELLSGRSGNTIYF. The whole variable domain, filled in from reference TRBV19 and TRBJ1-3, reads DGGITQSPKYLFRKEGQNVTLSCEQNLNHDAMYWYRQDPGQGLRLIYYSQIVNDFQKGDIAEGYSVSREKKESFPLTVTSAQKNPTAFYLCATELLSGRSGNTIYFGEGSWLTVV.

The rearrangement links TRBV6-1 to TRBJ2-1, with TRBD1 matching over 7 bases. The CDR3 consists of 14 residues. Trimming removed 7 bases from V and 1 base from J; junction bases left unmatched: 4. CDR1 MNHNS and CDR2 SASEGT come from the germline V gene. The CDR3 loop reads CASTKQGSYNEQFF. CDR3 DNA sequence: TGTGCCAGCACCAAACAGGGGTCCTACAATGAGCAGTTCTTC.

The V call is TRBV18, the J call TRBJ2-7; 7 bases agree with TRBD1. CDR3 length equals 13 residues. In germline, CDR1 is KGHSH, CDR2 LQKENI. J was trimmed by 3 bases and V by 4 bases; bases with no gene match: 3. The CDR3 loop reads CASSQGAGYEQYF. The CDR3 DNA reads as TGTGCCAGCTCACAGGGGGCGGGCTACGAGCAGTACTTC.

This clone has a single count. The rearrangement links TRBV27 to TRBJ1-1, with D tentatively TRBD1 (5 bases). V was cut by 8 bases and J by 1 base, with 11 bases left in between. This CDR3 comprises 13 residues. Germline V lookup: CDR1 MNHEY, CDR2 SMNVEV (reference sequence). The CDR3 nucleotides read TGTGCCAGCGGCCAGGGTGGGAACACTGAAGCTTTCTTT. Its protein is CASGQGGNTEAFF.

This clone was observed a handful of times. This rearrangement joins TRBV7-2 to TRBJ2-7; TRBD2 matches 11 bases. This CDR3 comprises 17 residues. Germline V lookup: CDR1 SGHTA, CDR2 FQGNSA. V gave up 6 bases and J gave up 1 base; unmatched junction bases: 11. The CDR3 region has the DNA TGTGCCAGCAGTCCGACCGGCCGACTAGCGGGATCCTACGAGCAGTACTTC. It encodes CASSPTGRLAGSYEQYF.

This chain connects TRBV12-5 to TRBJ1-1; 10 bases are a match to TRBD1. V trimming: 6 bases; J trimming: 1 base; junction bases outside the gene matches: 11. The CDR3 spans 17 residues. Germline CDR1 and CDR2: LGHNT and FRNRAP. The CDR3 DNA reads as TGTGCTAGTGGCCTCGACAGGGGGCGTTTTACGAACACTGAAGCTTTCTTT. The encoded protein is CASGLDRGRFTNTEAFF. Drawing the rest from reference TRBV12-5 and TRBJ1-1, the complete variable domain is DARVTQTPRHKVTEMGQEVTMRCQPILGHNTVFWYRQTMMQGLELLAYFRNRAPLDDSGMPKDRFSAEMPDATLATLKIQPSEPRDSAVYFCASGLDRGRFTNTEAFFGQGTRLTVV.

This clone occurred once. This chain links TRBV2 with TRBJ1-1, with 8 bases that match TRBD1. Looked up from germline, CDR1 is SNHLY and CDR2 is FYNNEI. The CDR3 has 13 amino acids. V was clipped by 7 bases and J by 3 bases; unmatched bases: 4. The CDR3 sequence is CASNLDRDTEAFF. The CDR3 DNA sequence: TGTGCCAGCAACCTGGACAGGGACACTGAAGCTTTCTTT.